These 22 T cell receptor beta chains originate from one sample sequenced in a study of blood T cell repertoires in COVID-19. Repertoires were generated with immunoSEQ multiplex PCR, while TCRdb's copy carries only in-frame clones and drops some. The profile shows about 190,000 clones, 75% to 90% of them singletons. Material: peripheral blood. These receptor sequences come from a man aged 30 to 39 with acute or convalescent COVID-19.

The rearrangement links TRBV11-1 to TRBJ2-1; D perhaps matches TRBD2 (5 bases). There are 14 residues in the CDR3. Germline V lookup: CDR1 SGHAT, CDR2 FQDESV (reference sequence). Trimming pared 5 bases from V and 6 bases from J, leaving 14 bases between. The chain's CDR3 is CASSPGVNPNEQFF. The CDR3 DNA is TGTGCCAGCAGCCCCGGGGTCAATCCCAATGAGCAGTTCTTC.

The chain has TRBV6-5 and TRBJ2-1, with D maybe TRBD1 (6 bases). The CDR3 runs to 15 residues. V was cut by 0 bases and J by 8 bases, with 14 bases left in between. Germline V gives CDR1 MNHEY, CDR2 SVGAGI. The CDR3 spells CASSYSTGRRHEQFF. The CDR3 DNA sequence: TGTGCCAGCAGTTACTCCACAGGGCGTCGGCATGAGCAGTTCTTC.

V and J are TRBV7-9 and TRBJ2-5, with D maybe TRBD2 (5 bases). The V gene's germline CDR1 is SEHNR and CDR2 FQNEAQ (reference sequence). V was clipped by 5 bases and J by 0 bases, with 10 bases between them. This CDR3 has 14 amino acids. CDR3 sequence: CASSPHGDQETQYF. CDR3 nucleotides: TGTGCCAGCAGCCCCCACGGGGACCAAGAGACCCAGTACTTC.

Only one count was recorded for this clone. V usage is TRBV2 and J usage is TRBJ2-7, with a possible D match to TRBD1 (5 bases). The CDR3 has 15 amino acids. The V gene lost 5 bases and the J gene lost 1 base, with 15 bases spanning the gap. Germline V gene sequence: CDR1 SNHLY, CDR2 FYNNEI. The CDR3 coding sequence is TGTGCCAGCAGTAAATCCGTAGGACAATCCTACGAGCAGTACTTC. Its translation is CASSKSVGQSYEQYF.

The chain carries TRBV3-1 (or the pseudogene TRBV3-2) and TRBJ1-4; D may be TRBD1 (5 bases). The germline gives CDR1 LGHDT, CDR2 YNNKEL (reference sequence). The ends were cut back, 4 bases at V and 10 bases at J, with 16 bases in the middle. CDR3 length equals 14 residues. Here the CDR3 DNA reads TGTGCCAGCAGCCTCGACACATCCGGGGGAAAACTGTTTTTT. Translated, it gives CASSLDTSGGKLFF.

V and J are TRBV6-2 or TRBV6-3 and TRBJ2-1; 8 positions match TRBD2. The CDR3 has 14 residues. V was pared by 5 bases and J by 7 bases, with 7 bases of the junction left unmatched. CDR1 and CDR2 (germline): MNHEY, SVGEGT. The CDR3 bases are TGTGCCAGCAGTACGGGGGGGGTTGGAAATGAGCAGTTCTTC. The encoded protein is CASSTGGVGNEQFF.

The chain couples TRBV9 to TRBJ2-2, with D tentatively TRBD1 (6 bases). V was clipped by 0 bases and J by 3 bases, with 9 bases between them. The CDR3 spans 15 residues. Germline values: CDR1 SGDLS, CDR2 YYNGEE. The DNA for the CDR3 is TGTGCCAGCAGCGTAGGGTCAGGGGACACCGGGGAGCTGTTTTTT. Translating gives CASSVGSGDTGELFF.

The chain has TRBV6-1 and TRBJ2-7; 8 positions match TRBD1. CDR3 length equals 14 residues. CDR1 MNHNS and CDR2 SASEGT come from the germline V gene. With 2 bases clipped from V and 10 bases from J, the junction kept 10 bases outside the gene matches. CDR3 protein: CASSERGQGGNQYF. CDR3 sequence (DNA): TGTGCCAGCAGTGAACGAGGACAGGGAGGTAATCAGTACTTC.

V gene TRBV6-6 combines with J gene TRBJ1-1; 7 bases agree with TRBD1. After removal of 5 bases from V and 0 bases from J, the junction contained 9 bases not matched to a gene. The germline V gene has CDR1 MNHNY and CDR2 SVGAGI (reference sequence). The CDR3 has 16 residues. This CDR3 is CASSPRDSGMNTEAFF. Written as DNA, the CDR3 is TGTGCCAGCAGTCCCCGGGACAGCGGAATGAACACTGAAGCTTTCTTT.

The rearrangement links TRBV29-1 to TRBJ2-6, with a possible D match to TRBD1 (6 bases). Germline assignment: CDR1 SQVTM and CDR2 ANQGSEA. Trimming took 3 bases from V and 2 from J, leaving 8 bases between them. This CDR3 has 14 amino acids. The CDR3 loop reads CSVETGAGANVLTF. The CDR3 coding sequence is TGCAGCGTTGAGACAGGAGCTGGGGCCAACGTCCTGACTTTC. The whole variable domain, remainder taken from reference TRBV29-1 and TRBJ2-6, is SAVISQKPSRDICQRGTSLTIQCQVDSQVTMMFWYRQQPGQSLTLIATANQGSEATYESGFVIDKFPISRPNLTFSTLTVSNMSPEDSSIYLCSVETGAGANVLTFGAGSRLTVL.

V gene TRBV14 combines with J gene TRBJ2-2, with TRBD2 matching over 9 bases. CDR3 length: 17 amino acids. After removal of 4 bases from V and 0 bases from J, the junction contained 6 bases not matched to a gene. Per germline, CDR1 SGHDN and CDR2 FVKESK. The CDR3 here is CASSRRGRASNTGELFF. The CDR3 DNA sequence: TGTGCCAGCAGCCGTCGCGGGAGGGCCTCGAACACCGGGGAGCTGTTTTTT.

The CDR3 DNA sequence: TGTGCCAGCTCACCGCCCGCTCGGGCAGGGTCCTTTTCCTACGAGCAGTACTTC. Translation: CASSPPARAGSFSYEQYF. The chain recombines TRBV18 with TRBJ2-7, with D possibly TRBD1 on 5 matching bases. Per germline, CDR1 KGHSH and CDR2 LQKENI. Trimming stripped 3 bases from V and 1 base from J, with 22 bases between. The CDR3 runs 18 residues.

The chain is built from TRBV7-2 and TRBJ1-5, with 8 bases lining up with TRBD1. After removal of 6 bases from V and 4 bases from J, the junction contained 8 bases not matched to a gene. The CDR3 has 15 residues. Germline CDR1 reads SGHTA; CDR2 reads FQGNSA. The CDR3 sequence is CASSMDQGANQPQHF. Written as DNA, the CDR3 is TGTGCCAGCAGTATGGACCAGGGGGCTAATCAGCCCCAGCATTTT.

Written as DNA, the CDR3 is TGTGCCTGGAGTCGACTAGCGGGGGGTGTCTCCTACAATGAGCAGTTCTTC. Protein: CAWSRLAGGVSYNEQFF. The gene calls are TRBV30 and TRBJ2-1, with 13 bases that match TRBD2. The CDR3 is made up of 17 amino acids. Losses at the gene ends were 2 bases for V and 0 bases for J; bases not matched to a gene: 4. Germline CDR1 is GTSNPN and CDR2 is SVGIG (reference sequence).

The DNA of the CDR3 is TGTGCCAGCAGCCAAGTCATTCCCCCCGGGGAGCTGTTTTTT. Translated, it gives CASSQVIPPGELFF. The genes are TRBV4-2 and TRBJ2-2, with D unresolved. The CDR3 runs to 14 residues. CDR1 is LGHNA, CDR2 YNFKEQ, per germline. Trimming pared 1 base from V and 6 bases from J, leaving 9 bases between.

The gene calls are TRBV18 and TRBJ1-6; TRBD1 is a possible D gene (5 bases). Trimming took 5 bases from V and 9 from J, leaving 14 bases between them. Germline V CDR1 and CDR2: KGHSH, LQKENI. The CDR3 extends over 14 amino acids. CDR3 residues: CASSDGPQGSPLHF. The CDR3 DNA reads as TGTGCCAGCTCAGACGGACCTCAGGGTTCACCCCTCCACTTT.

The chain employs TRBV28 and TRBJ1-5; weak D call: TRBD1 (5 bases). Trimming took off 8 bases at V and 6 bases at J, with 14 bases between the two ends. This CDR3 has 13 amino acids. Germline values: CDR1 MDHEN, CDR2 SYDVKM. CDR3 nucleotides: TGTGCCAGCGGCCGGGGGGTTGCTCAGCCCCAGCATTTT. Its translation: CASGRGVAQPQHF.

The chain uses TRBV28 and TRBJ2-2; unclear D gene. CDR1 MDHEN and CDR2 SYDVKM come from the germline V gene. Between the trimmed V and J ends, which lost 8 bases and 4 bases, there was a span of 8 bases. The CDR3 consists of 12 residues. CDR3 region: CASCTVTGELFF. In nucleotides, the CDR3 is TGTGCCAGCTGTACAGTCACCGGGGAGCTGTTTTTT.

Only one count was recorded for this clone. The chain has TRBV6-5 and TRBJ1-1, with D maybe TRBD1 (6 bases). Germline values: CDR1 MNHEY, CDR2 SVGAGI. With 6 bases removed from V and 6 bases from J, the gap between germline ends came to 17 bases. The CDR3 spans 14 residues. CDR3 sequence: CASSRDRRRAEAFF. CDR3 bases: TGTGCCAGCAGCCGAGACAGGAGGAGAGCTGAAGCTTTCTTT.

In its sample, this clone was seen a few times. As DNA, the CDR3 is TGTGCCAGTATCCCGAGAGGAGCCACTATTTCTGGAAACACCATATATTTT. Translating gives CASIPRGATISGNTIYF. The V and J genes are TRBV19 and TRBJ1-3; no definite D call. Trimming took off 7 bases at V and 1 base at J, with 20 bases between the two ends. Germline V gene sequence: CDR1 LNHDA, CDR2 SQIVND (reference sequence). The CDR3 is 17 residues long.

The CDR3 sequence is CASSLAFGLAGENEQFF. The CDR3 DNA follows: TGTGCCAGCAGCTTAGCGTTTGGGCTAGCGGGAGAAAATGAGCAGTTCTTC. This chain uses TRBV7-6 with TRBJ2-1, with 10 bases fitting TRBD2. The ends lost 0 bases at V and 7 bases at J; junction bases unmatched: 9. CDR3 size: 17 residues. CDR1 SGHVS and CDR2 FNYEAQ come from the germline V gene.

The V and J genes are TRBV6-1 and TRBJ1-1, with D maybe TRBD1 (6 bases). Germline V gives CDR1 MNHNS, CDR2 SASEGT. CDR3 length equals 13 residues. V was shortened by 2 bases and J by 7 bases, with 11 bases between the two germline ends. The CDR3 reads CASSEQARGEAFF. CDR3 bases: TGTGCCAGCAGTGAACAGGCCAGGGGTGAAGCTTTCTTT.